This TCR beta chain was identified during a study of blood T cell repertoires in COVID-19. Study background: The United States, Italy and Spain supplied acute and convalescent COVID-19 samples.

Trimming pared 2 bases from V and 7 bases from J, leaving 9 bases between. Germline V gene lookup returns CDR1 MNHEY and CDR2 SVGAGI. The CDR3 contains 14 residues. Original handling: Nucleated cell counts were estimated from reference gene primer amplification. Data came from immunoSEQ multiplex PCR; TCRdb stores just in-frame clones and leaves some out. Clone size and the V and J calls come from that table; the DNA yielded D and trimming. The table has around 150,000 clones, under 90% seen once. In assigning cohorts, the study relied on participant-reported clinical history. This rearrangement joins TRBV6-5 to TRBJ1-6; a possible D gene is TRBD1 (6 bases). This clonotype was obtained from a man over 45 who had recovered from COVID-19. Material for sequencing was PBMCs or T cells enriched from blood (not recorded which). The CDR3 nucleotides read TGTGCCAGCAGTTACGAGGGGGGGAATTCACCCCTCCACTTT. This encodes CASSYEGGNSPLHF.